The source of this TCR beta chain is a study of blood T cell repertoires in COVID-19. At the level of the study: Material from acute and convalescent COVID-19 was sourced from the United States, Italy and Spain. The analysed material was cDNA or gDNA that came from T cells, B-cell-depleted T cells, or PBMCs.

J lost 12 bases, V lost 6 bases, and 11 bases had no gene match. The V gene's germline CDR1 is SGHTA and CDR2 FQGTGA. The CDR3 length is 14 residues. It was during active infection that Seattle patients were enrolled and then longitudinally followed. Under the authors' procedure: Reference gene primer amplification gave nucleated cell count estimates. The data were produced by immunoSEQ multiplex PCR, yet TCRdb's version contains in-frame clones alone and is incomplete. V and J calls and clone size are those listed in that table; D and trimming were worked out from the DNA. The data show roughly 29,000 clones, with approximately 85% seen just once and around 26% held by the top ten.

The sample was peripheral blood. V gene TRBV7-3 combines with J gene TRBJ2-1, with 10 bases lining up with TRBD2. The sequence came from a woman aged 80 or older with COVID-19, enrolled during active disease. The CDR3: CASSASGGPTRQFF. As DNA, the CDR3 is TGTGCCAGCAGTGCTAGCGGGGGCCCTACGCGGCAGTTCTTC.